A single sample gave rise to the 4 T cell receptor beta chains below, sequenced in a study of cytomegalovirus exposure and HLA in healthy donors. The PCR was carried out with 60 Vbeta primers and 13 Jbeta primers. Profiled with immunoSEQ multiplex PCR; TCRdb holds only in-frame clones, not every one. This table has approximately 150,000 clones, around 80% appearing once. Sequencing was performed on PBMCs. Every receptor here comes from a female donor in good health and CMV-seronegative.

This clone was seen once. The gene calls are TRBV14 and TRBJ2-3; no firm D call. Between the trimmed V and J ends, which lost 4 bases and 2 bases, there was a span of 7 bases. Germline assignment: CDR1 SGHDN and CDR2 FVKESK. The CDR3 consists of 13 residues. The CDR3 DNA sequence: TGTGCCAGCAGCCTGCGACTCACAGATACGCAGTATTTT. It translates to CASSLRLTDTQYF.

The V gene is TRBV2, the J gene TRBJ2-4; TRBD1 aligns across 9 bases. Germline lookup yields CDR1 SNHLY and CDR2 FYNNEI. The CDR3 contains 19 residues. J gave up 2 bases and V 3 bases, and 14 bases lay outside the gene matches. The CDR3 region has the DNA TGTGCCAGCAGTGAGTCCCGGATCACAGGGGGCTCATCCAAAAACATTCAGTACTTC. Amino acid sequence: CASSESRITGGSSKNIQYF.

The V gene is TRBV6-1, the J gene TRBJ2-5; TRBD1 matches at 7 bases. This CDR3 is built from 19 residues. The junction had 16 bases not matched to a gene; V was cut back by 3 bases and J by 0 bases. Germline V gene sequence: CDR1 MNHNS, CDR2 SASEGT. CDR3 region: CASSELNPQGLIYQETQYF. CDR3 coding DNA: TGTGCCAGCAGTGAGTTAAACCCACAGGGGCTCATATACCAAGAGACCCAGTACTTC.

The chain uses TRBV6-1 and TRBJ2-5, with 13 bases that match TRBD2. Germline CDR1 and CDR2: MNHNS and SASEGT. The junction had 2 bases not matched to a gene; V was cut back by 2 bases and J by 5 bases. CDR3 length: 15 amino acids. CDR3 nucleotides: TGTGCCAGCAGTGAACCGACTAGCGGGAGGGAGACCCAGTACTTC. Its translation: CASSEPTSGRETQYF.